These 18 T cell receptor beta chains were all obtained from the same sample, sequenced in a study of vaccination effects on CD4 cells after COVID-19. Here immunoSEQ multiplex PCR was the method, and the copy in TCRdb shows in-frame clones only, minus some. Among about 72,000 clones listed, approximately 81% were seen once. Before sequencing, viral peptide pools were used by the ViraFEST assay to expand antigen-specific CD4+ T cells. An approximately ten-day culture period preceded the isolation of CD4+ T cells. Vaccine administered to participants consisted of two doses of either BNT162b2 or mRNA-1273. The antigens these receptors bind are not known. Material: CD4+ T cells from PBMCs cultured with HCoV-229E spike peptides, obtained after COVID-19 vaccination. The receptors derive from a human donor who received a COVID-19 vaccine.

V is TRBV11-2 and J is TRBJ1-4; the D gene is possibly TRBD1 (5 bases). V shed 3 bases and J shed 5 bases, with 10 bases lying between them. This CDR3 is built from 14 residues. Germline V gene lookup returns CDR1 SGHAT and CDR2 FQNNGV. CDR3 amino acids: CASSFKGSNEKLFF. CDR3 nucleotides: TGTGCCAGCAGCTTTAAGGGGTCGAATGAAAAACTGTTTTTT.

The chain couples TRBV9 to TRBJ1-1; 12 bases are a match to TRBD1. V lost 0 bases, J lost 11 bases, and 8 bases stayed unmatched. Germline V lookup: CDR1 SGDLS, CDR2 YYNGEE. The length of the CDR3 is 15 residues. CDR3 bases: TGTGCCAGCAGCGTAGAATATCGGGACAGGGGGCAGGCTTTCTTT. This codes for CASSVEYRDRGQAFF.

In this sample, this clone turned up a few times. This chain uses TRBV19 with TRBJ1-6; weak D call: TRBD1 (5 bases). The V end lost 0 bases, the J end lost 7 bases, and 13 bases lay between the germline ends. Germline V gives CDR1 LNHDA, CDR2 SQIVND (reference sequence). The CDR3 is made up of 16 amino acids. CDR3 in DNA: TGTGCCAGTAGTATAGAAGCCGGGACGGCGAATTCACCCCTCCACTTT. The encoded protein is CASSIEAGTANSPLHF. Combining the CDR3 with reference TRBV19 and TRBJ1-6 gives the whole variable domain DGGITQSPKYLFRKEGQNVTLSCEQNLNHDAMYWYRQDPGQGLRLIYYSQIVNDFQKGDIAEGYSVSREKKESFPLTVTSAQKNPTAFYLCASSIEAGTANSPLHFGNGTRLTVT.

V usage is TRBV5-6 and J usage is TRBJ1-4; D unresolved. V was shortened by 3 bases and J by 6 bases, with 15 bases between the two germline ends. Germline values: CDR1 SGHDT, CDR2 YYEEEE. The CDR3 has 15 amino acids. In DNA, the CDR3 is TGTGCCAGCAGCTGGACTTCTCAAAGGGATGAAAAACTGTTTTTT. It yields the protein CASSWTSQRDEKLFF.

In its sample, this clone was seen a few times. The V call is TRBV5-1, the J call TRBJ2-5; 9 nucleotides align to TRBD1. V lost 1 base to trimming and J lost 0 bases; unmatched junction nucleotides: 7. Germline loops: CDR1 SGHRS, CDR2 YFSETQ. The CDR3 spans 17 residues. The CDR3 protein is CASSLPRTGEYQETQYF. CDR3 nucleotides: TGCGCCAGCAGCTTGCCCCGGACAGGGGAGTACCAAGAGACCCAGTACTTC.

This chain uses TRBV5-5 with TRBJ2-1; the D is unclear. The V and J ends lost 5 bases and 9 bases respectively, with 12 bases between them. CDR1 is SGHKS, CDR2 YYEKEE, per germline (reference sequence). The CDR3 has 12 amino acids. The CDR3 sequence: CASSRHLGEQFF. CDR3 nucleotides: TGTGCCAGCAGTCGACACTTGGGTGAGCAGTTCTTC.

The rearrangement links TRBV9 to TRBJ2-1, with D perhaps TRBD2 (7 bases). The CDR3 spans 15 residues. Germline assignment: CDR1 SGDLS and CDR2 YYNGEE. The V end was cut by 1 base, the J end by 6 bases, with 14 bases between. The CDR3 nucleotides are TGTGCCAGCAGCGTACGGGCGGGGGCCCCCAATGAGCAGTTCTTC. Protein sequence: CASSVRAGAPNEQFF.

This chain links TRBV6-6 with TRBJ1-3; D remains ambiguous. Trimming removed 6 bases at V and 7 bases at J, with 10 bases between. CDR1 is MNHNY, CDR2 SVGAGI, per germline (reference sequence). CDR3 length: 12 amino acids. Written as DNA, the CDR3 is TGTGCCAGCAGATCCTTTATCAACACCATATATTTT. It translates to CASRSFINTIYF.

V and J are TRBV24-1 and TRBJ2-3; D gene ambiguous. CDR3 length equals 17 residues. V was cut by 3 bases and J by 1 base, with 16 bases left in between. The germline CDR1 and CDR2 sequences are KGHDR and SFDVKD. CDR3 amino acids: CATSDMGRSYGTDTQYF. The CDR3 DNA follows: TGTGCCACCAGTGATATGGGCAGGTCGTATGGCACAGATACGCAGTATTTT.

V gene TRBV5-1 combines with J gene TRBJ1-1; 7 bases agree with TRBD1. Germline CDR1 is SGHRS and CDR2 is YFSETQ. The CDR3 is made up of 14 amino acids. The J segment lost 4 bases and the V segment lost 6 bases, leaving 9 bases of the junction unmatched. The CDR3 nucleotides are TGCGCCAGCAACCCGACAGGGCTGAGCACTGAAGCTTTCTTT. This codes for CASNPTGLSTEAFF.

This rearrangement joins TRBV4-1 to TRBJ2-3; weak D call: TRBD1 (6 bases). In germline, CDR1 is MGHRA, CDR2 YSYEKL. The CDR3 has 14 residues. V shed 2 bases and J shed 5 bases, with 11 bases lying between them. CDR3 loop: CASSQTGFQDTQYF. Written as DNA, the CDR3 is TGCGCCAGCAGCCAAACAGGGTTTCAAGATACGCAGTATTTT.

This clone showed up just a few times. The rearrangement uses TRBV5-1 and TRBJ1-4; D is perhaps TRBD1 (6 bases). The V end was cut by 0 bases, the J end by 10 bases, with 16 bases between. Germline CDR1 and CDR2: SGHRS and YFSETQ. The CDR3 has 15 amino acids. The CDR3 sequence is CASSLVESGAGKLFF. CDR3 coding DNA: TGCGCCAGCAGCTTGGTAGAGTCAGGGGCCGGAAAACTGTTTTTT.

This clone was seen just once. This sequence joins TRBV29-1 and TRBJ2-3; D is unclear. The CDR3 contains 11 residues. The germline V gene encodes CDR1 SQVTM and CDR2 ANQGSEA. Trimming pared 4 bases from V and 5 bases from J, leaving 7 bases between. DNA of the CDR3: TGCAGCGTTGGGGTTGTAGATACGCAGTATTTT. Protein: CSVGVVDTQYF.

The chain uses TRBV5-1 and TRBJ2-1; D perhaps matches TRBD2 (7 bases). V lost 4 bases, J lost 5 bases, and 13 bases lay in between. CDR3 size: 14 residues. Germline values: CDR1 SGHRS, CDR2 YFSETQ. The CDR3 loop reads CASSPGGHDNEQFF. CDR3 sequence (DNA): TGCGCCAGCAGCCCCGGGGGGCATGACAATGAGCAGTTCTTC.

The CDR3 nucleotides are TGTGCCAGCAGAGCCGGGTCCTATAATTCACCCCTCCACTTT. This translates into CASRAGSYNSPLHF. The chain carries TRBV2 and TRBJ1-6, with D unresolved. The germline V gene has CDR1 SNHLY and CDR2 FYNNEI. The V and J ends lost 6 bases and 1 base respectively, with 7 bases between them. The CDR3 is 14 amino acids.

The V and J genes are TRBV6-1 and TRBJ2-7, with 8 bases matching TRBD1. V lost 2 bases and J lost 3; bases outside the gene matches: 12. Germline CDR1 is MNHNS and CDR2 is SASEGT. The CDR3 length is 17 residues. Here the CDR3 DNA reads TGTGCCAGCAGTGAAAGTCGGAGGGGCAGGGGGCTCTACGAGCAGTACGTC. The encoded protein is CASSESRRGRGLYEQYV.

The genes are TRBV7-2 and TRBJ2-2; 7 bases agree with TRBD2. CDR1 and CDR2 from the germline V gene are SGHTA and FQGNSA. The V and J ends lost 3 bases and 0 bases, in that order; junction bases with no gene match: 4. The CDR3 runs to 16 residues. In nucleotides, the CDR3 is TGTGCCAGCAGCTTCCATCTAGCGGCGAACACCGGGGAGCTGTTTTTT. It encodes CASSFHLAANTGELFF.

In DNA form, the CDR3 reads TGCGCCAGCAGCCAAGGCATATATGGCTACACCTTC. This translates into CASSQGIYGYTF. The chain carries TRBV4-1 and TRBJ1-2; the D is unclear. The CDR3 has 12 residues. CDR1 and CDR2 (germline): MGHRA, YSYEKL. Trimming removed 1 base at V and 5 bases at J, with 5 bases between.